The 22 T cell receptor beta chains in this list originate from one sample, sequenced in a study of regulatory and conventional T cells in RAG deficiency. Only in-frame clones appear in the TCRdb table, and some are missing; sequencing was by immunoSEQ multiplex PCR. This sample has around 22,000 clones; approximately 93% occur once, and the top ten carry roughly 0.73%. Blood CD4+ CD25-low CD127-high conventional T cells supplied the genomic DNA template. The same specimen was also included in a second study, on regulatory T cells. That work states: Primers: 52 TRBV forward and 13 TRBJ reverse.

The specimen was CD4+ T cells sorted from blood. The receptors here all came from a human donor in good health.

This chain joins TRBV6-1 and TRBJ2-5; D unclear. Germline V gives CDR1 MNHNS, CDR2 SASEGT. Between the trimmed V and J ends, which lost 3 bases and 3 bases, there was a span of 8 bases. The CDR3 extends over 13 amino acids. DNA for the CDR3: TGTGCCAGCAGTGATCTGAAAAAAGAGACCCAGTACTTC. Translating gives CASSDLKKETQYF.

This rearrangement joins TRBV28 to TRBJ1-1, with unresolved D. The V gene lost 1 base and the J gene lost 4 bases, with 10 bases spanning the gap. Germline CDR1 and CDR2: MDHEN and SYDVKM. CDR3 size: 14 residues. CDR3: CASSLSPGITEAFF. The CDR3 DNA is TGTGCCAGCAGTTTATCCCCGGGCATCACTGAAGCTTTCTTT.

CDR3 region: CASSPDGYGYTF. CDR3 nucleotide sequence: TGTGCCAGCAGCCCGGATGGATATGGCTACACCTTC. The chain joins TRBV2 to TRBJ1-2; D is uncertain. Germline V lookup: CDR1 SNHLY, CDR2 FYNNEI. The CDR3 contains 12 residues. V lost 6 bases to trimming and J lost 5 bases, with 10 bases between them.

The chain combines TRBV9 with TRBJ1-3; no clear D. V was shortened by 0 bases and J by 3 bases, with 7 bases between the two germline ends. The CDR3 has 14 amino acids. Per germline, CDR1 SGDLS and CDR2 YYNGEE. CDR3 in amino acids: CASSVGRDGNTIYF. The DNA of the CDR3 is TGTGCCAGCAGCGTAGGGCGGGATGGAAACACCATATATTTT.

The V call is TRBV30, the J call TRBJ2-1, with D unresolved. V shed 2 bases and J shed 6 bases, with 11 bases lying between them. Looked up from germline, CDR1 is GTSNPN and CDR2 is SVGIG (reference sequence). The length of the CDR3 is 13 residues. The CDR3 reads CAWSSLVSNEQFF. CDR3 DNA sequence: TGTGCCTGGAGTTCCCTAGTTAGCAATGAGCAGTTCTTC.

V gene TRBV6-5 combines with J gene TRBJ1-1, with D perhaps matching TRBD1 (5 bases). The CDR3 extends over 15 amino acids. Trimming pared 0 bases from V and 0 bases from J, leaving 8 bases between. Germline V CDR1 and CDR2: MNHEY, SVGAGI. CDR3 nucleotide sequence: TGTGCCAGCAGTTACTCGAAACAGGTGAACACTGAAGCTTTCTTT. This translates into CASSYSKQVNTEAFF.

The rearrangement joins TRBV18 to TRBJ2-2; D unclear. Germline V CDR1 and CDR2: KGHSH, LQKENI. The CDR3 consists of 13 residues. Between the trimmed V and J ends, which lost 4 bases and 1 base, there was a span of 4 bases. The CDR3 here is CASSRGNTGELFF. The CDR3 nucleotides read TGTGCCAGCTCACGGGGGAACACCGGGGAGCTGTTTTTT. The entire variable domain, with the rest obtained from reference TRBV18 and TRBJ2-2, is as follows: NAGVMQNPRHLVRRRGQEARLRCSPMKGHSHVYWYRQLPEEGLKFMVYLQKENIIDESGMPKERFSAEFPKEGPSILRIQQVVRGDSAAYFCASSRGNTGELFFGEGSRLTVL.

The chain carries TRBV6-1 and TRBJ1-5, with 10 nucleotides matching TRBD1. This CDR3 has 15 amino acids. V trimming: 5 bases; J trimming: 4 bases; junction bases outside the gene matches: 5. Germline loops: CDR1 MNHNS, CDR2 SASEGT. This CDR3 is CASSRQGAVNQPQHF. The DNA for the CDR3 is TGTGCCAGCAGTCGACAGGGGGCGGTTAATCAGCCCCAGCATTTT.

This chain links TRBV6-6 with TRBJ2-7; TRBD2 aligns across 8 bases. Germline V CDR1 and CDR2: MNHNY, SVGAGI (reference sequence). The V gene end was trimmed by 2 bases and the J gene end by 6 bases; junction bases not matched to a gene: 6. CDR3 length: 14 residues. For the CDR3, the DNA is TGTGCCAGCAGTTACACGGCGGGGGGCCTCGAGCAGTACTTC. Its translation is CASSYTAGGLEQYF.

V and J are TRBV7-9 and TRBJ2-7; D might be TRBD2 (5 bases). Deletions cut 2 bases from V and 6 bases from J, with 17 bases between. This CDR3 has 15 amino acids. Germline CDR1 and CDR2: SEHNR and FQNEAQ (reference sequence). CDR3 in DNA: TGTGCCAGCAGCTTACTACGGAGGAATGGCGCCGAGCAGTACTTC. Its protein product is CASSLLRRNGAEQYF.

The chain employs TRBV28 and TRBJ2-1, with D perhaps TRBD1 (5 bases). This CDR3 spans 13 amino acids. V was shortened by 5 bases and J by 8 bases, with 13 bases between the two germline ends. Germline V lookup: CDR1 MDHEN, CDR2 SYDVKM. The CDR3 nucleotides read TGTGCCAGCAGTGTGGACACACGGGATGAGCAGTTCTTC. It specifies CASSVDTRDEQFF.

The genes are TRBV19 and TRBJ1-2, with 8 bases lining up with TRBD1. This CDR3 spans 14 amino acids. With V trimmed by 5 bases and J by 8 bases, 10 bases remained unmatched. Germline CDR1 LNHDA, CDR2 SQIVND (reference sequence). The CDR3 reads CASSDQGAVGGYTF. In DNA form, the CDR3 reads TGTGCCAGTAGTGATCAGGGGGCTGTGGGGGGCTACACCTTC.

The V gene is TRBV7-9, the J gene TRBJ2-7, with 11 bases that match TRBD2. Germline V gene data show CDR1 as SEHNR and CDR2 as FQNEAQ (reference sequence). This CDR3 spans 15 amino acids. V was clipped by 11 bases and J by 0 bases; unmatched bases: 9. The CDR3 is CAVAGTSGDSYEQYF. CDR3 DNA: TGTGCCGTTGCGGGGACTAGCGGAGACTCCTACGAGCAGTACTTC.

The J gene is TRBJ2-5, the V gene TRBV9; 10 bases are a match to TRBD2. This CDR3 contains 15 residues. Germline loops: CDR1 SGDLS, CDR2 YYNGEE. J gave up 5 bases and V 4 bases, and 8 bases lay outside the gene matches. Here the CDR3 reads CASSPQAGGIETQYF. DNA for the CDR3: TGTGCCAGCAGCCCGCAAGCGGGGGGGATCGAGACCCAGTACTTC.

The rearrangement joins TRBV9 to TRBJ2-4; the D gene could be TRBD1 or TRBD2 (7 bases each). CDR1 and CDR2 from the germline V gene are SGDLS and YYNGEE. This CDR3 is built from 14 residues. Trimming shortened V by 3 bases and J by 6 bases, and 13 bases separated the two germline ends. For the CDR3, the DNA is TGTGCCAGCAGCGGCAGCAGGGGGGGAAACATTCAGTACTTC. Translation gives CASSGSRGGNIQYF.

The J gene is TRBJ1-6, the V gene TRBV19; no clear D. The CDR3 consists of 12 residues. Germline-derived CDR1 and CDR2 are LNHDA and SQIVND (reference sequence). V lost 4 bases, J lost 16 bases, and 14 bases lay in between. The CDR3 sequence is CASSTPGEGLHF. The CDR3 DNA follows: TGTGCCAGTAGTACTCCCGGGGAGGGTCTCCACTTT.

The V gene is TRBV7-9, the J gene TRBJ1-1; possibly TRBD1 for D (6 bases). Germline V gene data show CDR1 as SEHNR and CDR2 as FQNEAQ (reference sequence). The CDR3 totals 15 residues. V lost 5 bases and J 1 base, leaving 14 bases between the germline ends. CDR3 bases: TGTGCCAGCAGCCCCCGGGACACCGGGAACACTGAAGCTTTCTTT. Translation: CASSPRDTGNTEAFF.

J is TRBJ2-2 and V is TRBV6-1, with a weak D call TRBD2 (6 bases). This CDR3 comprises 15 residues. Germline values: CDR1 MNHNS, CDR2 SASEGT. The V end lost 5 bases, the J end lost 0 bases, and 10 bases lay between the germline ends. The CDR3 sequence is CASSHGTANTGELFF. The CDR3 DNA is TGTGCCAGCAGTCACGGGACTGCGAACACCGGGGAGCTGTTTTTT.

V usage is TRBV7-9 and J usage is TRBJ2-3; no reliable D call. The CDR3 length is 13 residues. Germline V lookup: CDR1 SEHNR, CDR2 FQNEAQ (reference sequence). The V end lost 4 bases, the J end lost 1 base, and 6 bases lay between the germline ends. Here the CDR3 DNA reads TGTGCCAGCAGCTGGGTGGGCACAGATACGCAGTATTTT. Translating gives CASSWVGTDTQYF.

This chain joins TRBV5-5 and TRBJ1-2; D is possibly TRBD1 (6 bases). Trimming removed 0 bases at V and 4 bases at J, with 7 bases between. Germline loops: CDR1 SGHKS, CDR2 YYEKEE (reference sequence). This CDR3 spans 13 amino acids. This CDR3 is CASSLAQGYGYTF. The CDR3 DNA is TGTGCCAGCAGCTTGGCACAGGGCTATGGCTACACCTTC.

J is TRBJ2-7 and V is TRBV21-1; the table's TRBD1 call for D was not verified on the DNA. TRBV21-1 is assigned pseudogene status. The CDR3 covers 16 residues. The CDR3 loop is CASSPAPGQGHLEQYF. DNA of the CDR3: TGTGCCAGCAGCCCTGCCCCGGGACAGGGGCACCTCGAGCAGTACTTC.

The chain joins TRBV19 to TRBJ1-5, with 7 nucleotides matching TRBD1. With V trimmed by 7 bases and J by 6 bases, 15 bases remained unmatched. Per germline, CDR1 LNHDA and CDR2 SQIVND (reference sequence). The CDR3 runs 16 residues. CDR3 in DNA: TGTGCCAGTACCAACGGGGACAGTATTTCGACTCAGCCCCAGCATTTT. It translates to CASTNGDSISTQPQHF.